Shown below are 4 T cell receptor beta chains from a single sample sequenced in a study of blood T cell repertoires in COVID-19 (dated by TCRdb to about 2020). Libraries were made using the immunoSEQ multiplex PCR assay. TCRdb limited this immuneACCESS table to in-frame rearrangements with V and J called. A share of clones is missing; checked studies link under half to unresolved V genes, and the rest is unexplained. The sample records approximately 61,000 clones, approximately 83% of which are singletons. The top ten hold around 15% of the sample. Sequencing was carried out using peripheral blood. The receptors originated from a human donor in a cohort sampled during active COVID-19.

J is TRBJ2-1 and V is TRBV7-2, with D unresolved. The CDR3 is made up of 15 amino acids. V dropped 7 bases and J dropped 5 bases, with 18 bases sitting between them. CDR1 is SGHTA, CDR2 FQGNSA, per germline. CDR3 nucleotide sequence: TGTGCCAGCACTCCTAAATGGCGGAGCGACAATGAGCAGTTCTTC. This encodes CASTPKWRSDNEQFF.

The chain links TRBV13 to TRBJ2-3; 7 nucleotides align to TRBD2. Trimming cost V 5 bases and J 1 base; bases outside gene matches: 6. The CDR3 runs 15 residues. CDR1 is PRHDT, CDR2 FYEKMQ, per germline (reference sequence). CDR3 nucleotide sequence: TGTGCCAGCAGCATAGTAGCGGGTCGCACAGATACGCAGTATTTT. Protein: CASSIVAGRTDTQYF. Based on the CDR3 plus reference TRBV13 and TRBJ2-3, the full variable domain is AAGVIQSPRHLIKEKRETATLKCYPIPRHDTVYWYQQGPGQDPQFLISFYEKMQSDKGSIPDRFSAQQFSDYHSELNMSSLELGDSALYFCASSIVAGRTDTQYFGPGTRLTVL.

V usage is TRBV12-5 and J usage is TRBJ2-3, with 7 bases that match TRBD2. This CDR3 comprises 16 residues. The germline V gene has CDR1 LGHNT and CDR2 FRNRAP. The V and J ends lost 1 base and 8 bases, in that order; junction bases with no gene match: 12. CDR3 sequence reads: CASGLAVTGGVVTQYF. Here the CDR3 DNA reads TGTGCTAGTGGTTTGGCGGTGACGGGAGGAGTTGTTACGCAGTATTTT.

The chain uses TRBV5-4 and TRBJ2-7, with D unresolved. V lost 0 bases and J lost 5, with 9 bases in between. The CDR3 spans 13 residues. Germline loops: CDR1 SGHNT, CDR2 YYREEE (reference sequence). The CDR3 is CASSLGYFNEQYF. DNA of the CDR3: TGTGCCAGCAGCTTGGGATACTTTAACGAGCAGTACTTC. Using reference TRBV5-4 and TRBJ2-7 for the parts outside the CDR3, the full variable domain is ETGVTQSPTHLIKTRGQQVTLRCSSQSGHNTVSWYQQALGQGPQFIFQYYREEENGRGNFPPRFSGLQFPNYSSELNVNALELDDSALYLCASSLGYFNEQYFGPGTRLTVT.